Sequencing of this T cell receptor (beta chain) was carried out in a study of cytomegalovirus exposure and HLA in healthy donors. The study, taken as a whole, reports: Most CMV-associated TCR beta chains appeared HLA-restricted in a later analysis.

Primers included in the PCR were 60 Vbeta and 13 Jbeta primers. Libraries were prepared by immunoSEQ multiplex PCR; TCRdb keeps only in-frame clonotypes and omits some of them. Of 95,000 or so clones detected, about four fifths appear once; the ten largest clones hold 4.5% to 6%. About this clone: Its target is unknown.

Germline V gene sequence: CDR1 SGHVS, CDR2 FQNEAQ. This CDR3 has 15 amino acids. Deletions cut 2 bases from V and 0 bases from J, with 11 bases between. Source material: PBMCs. The chain couples TRBV7-8 to TRBJ2-7; D uncertain. The source is a woman between 40 and 55 years old in good health and CMV-seronegative. This CDR3 reads CASSLTGDFSYEQYF. The CDR3 nucleotides are TGTGCCAGCAGCTTAACTGGAGATTTCTCCTACGAGCAGTACTTC. The whole variable domain, remainder taken from reference TRBV7-8 and TRBJ2-7, is GAGVSQSPRYKVAKRGQDVALRCDPISGHVSLFWYQQALGQGPEFLTYFQNEAQLDKSGLPSDRFFAERPEGSVSTLKIQRTQQEDSAVYLCASSLTGDFSYEQYFGPGTRLTVT.